These 7 T cell receptor beta chains originate from one sample sequenced in a study of blood T cell repertoires in COVID-19. Measured with immunoSEQ multiplex PCR; TCRdb has only the in-frame clones, and not every one. This table holds under 200,000 clones, just under 85% found once. The sequencing sample was made of peripheral blood. Source of these receptors: a woman older than 75 with COVID-19, enrolled during active disease.

This clone was recorded a few times. The junction departs from germline at one end; a sequencing error may be responsible. The CDR3, as DNA: TGTGCCAGCAGCCGACCGGGCTTC. This encodes CASSRPGF. The chain links TRBV4-2 to TRBJ2-7; D is undetermined. CDR1 and CDR2 (germline): LGHNA, YNFKEQ. There are 8 residues in the CDR3.

This rearrangement joins TRBV19 to TRBJ2-2; D might be TRBD1 (5 bases). CDR1 is LNHDA, CDR2 SQIVND, per germline (reference sequence). The V end lost 3 bases, the J end lost 5 bases, and 16 bases lay between the germline ends. This CDR3 comprises 16 residues. CDR3 loop: CASSMGWTPATGELFF. CDR3 sequence (DNA): TGTGCCAGTAGTATGGGGTGGACACCCGCGACCGGGGAGCTGTTTTTT.

The chain joins TRBV6-1 to TRBJ1-2; tentative D call: TRBD1 (5 bases). CDR1 MNHNS and CDR2 SASEGT come from the germline V gene. The length of the CDR3 is 17 residues. The germline V and J ends were trimmed by 2 bases and 1 base, with 17 bases remaining between them. The DNA of the CDR3 is TGTGCCAGCAGTGAATTCCAGGGAGGCCATTATAACTATGGCTACACCTTC. Encoded protein: CASSEFQGGHYNYGYTF.

The chain is built from TRBV9 and TRBJ2-5; possibly TRBD2 for D (6 bases). The germline V gene has CDR1 SGDLS and CDR2 YYNGEE. CDR3 size: 12 residues. The V end lost 5 bases, the J end lost 9 bases, and 14 bases lay between the germline ends. The DNA of the CDR3 is TGTGCCAGCAGTCCGGCCCCGGGGGCCCAGTACTTC. It encodes CASSPAPGAQYF.

The chain links TRBV5-1 to TRBJ2-3; 9 bases line up with TRBD2. Trimming removed 1 base from V and 4 bases from J; junction bases left unmatched: 4. Germline-derived CDR1 and CDR2 are SGHRS and YFSETQ. This CDR3 has 15 amino acids. For the CDR3, the DNA is TGCGCCAGCAGCTTGCCTAGCGGGATAGCAGATACGCAGTATTTT. Its translation is CASSLPSGIADTQYF.

This rearrangement joins TRBV19 to TRBJ2-3; perhaps TRBD1 as D (5 bases). Between the trimmed V and J ends, which lost 1 base and 4 bases, there was a span of 9 bases. The CDR3 totals 14 residues. CDR1 and CDR2 from the germline V gene are LNHDA and SQIVND (reference sequence). CDR3 protein: CASSIAKGPDTQYF. The CDR3 DNA reads as TGTGCCAGTAGTATAGCAAAGGGGCCAGATACGCAGTATTTT.

This clone was seen more than once but under ten times. This chain connects TRBV5-1 to TRBJ1-5; D possibly corresponds to TRBD1 (5 bases). Germline V gene sequence: CDR1 SGHRS, CDR2 YFSETQ. The CDR3 consists of 14 residues. The germline V and J ends were trimmed by 3 bases and 5 bases, with 12 bases remaining between them. DNA of the CDR3: TGCGCCAGCAGCTCCGGGGGTGGGGATCAGCCCCAGCATTTT. Amino acid sequence: CASSSGGGDQPQHF.